These 22 T cell receptor beta chains came from one sample sequenced in a study of CD8 T cells in Susac syndrome. Reverse transcription used 0.5 to 1 ug RNA and random hexamers. TCRdb recomputed calls from the immunoSEQ multiplex PCR reads with MiXCR, one row per CDR3 protein. Found here are just over 300,000 distinct CDR3 sequences, under 95% of them singletons; the top ten hold approximately 0.065%. The sequenced sample was CD4+ T cells from PBMCs. Every receptor here comes from a human donor with multiple sclerosis.

The chain uses TRBV3-1 and TRBJ2-5; either TRBD1 or TRBD2 may fit D (5 bases each). The CDR3 is 14 residues long. The germline V and J ends were trimmed by 2 bases and 4 bases, with 11 bases remaining between them. Germline CDR1 is LGHDT and CDR2 is YNNKEL (reference sequence). CDR3 nucleotides: TGTGCCAGCAGCCAACCCGGTGGGGGAGAGACCCAGTACTTC. Protein product: CASSQPGGGETQYF.

The genes are TRBV5-1 and TRBJ2-3; D might be TRBD1 (5 bases). The germline V and J ends were trimmed by 4 bases and 1 base, with 16 bases remaining between them. The CDR3 loop spans 16 amino acids. Germline CDR1 SGHRS, CDR2 YFSETQ. The chain's CDR3 is CASSPQGPVRTDTQYF. CDR3 coding DNA: TGCGCCAGCAGCCCCCAGGGCCCGGTTCGCACAGATACGCAGTATTTT.

This clonotype has only a few counts. The chain has TRBV7-6 and TRBJ1-4; D is possibly TRBD1 (6 bases). This CDR3 has 17 amino acids. The germline V gene has CDR1 SGHVS and CDR2 FNYEAQ. V lost 0 bases to trimming and J lost 7 bases, with 18 bases between them. CDR3 residues: CASSLAPITGSGEKLFF. CDR3 sequence (DNA): TGTGCCAGCAGCTTAGCACCTATTACAGGGAGTGGTGAAAAACTGTTTTTT.

V usage is TRBV7-3 and J usage is TRBJ1-3; no clear D. Trimming cost V 5 bases and J 11 bases, with 10 bases left between them. Germline lookup yields CDR1 SGHTA and CDR2 FQGTGA. The CDR3 has 11 residues. The CDR3 loop is CASSQGGPIYF. CDR3 bases: TGTGCCAGCAGCCAAGGAGGGCCCATATATTTT.

This chain links TRBV29-1 with TRBJ1-1, with 9 bases that match TRBD1. V lost 7 bases, J lost 1 base, and 7 bases stayed unmatched. The V gene's germline CDR1 is SQVTM and CDR2 ANQGSEA. The CDR3 contains 14 residues. For the CDR3, the DNA is TGCAGCGGCTGGACAGGGGTCACGAACACTGAAGCTTTCTTT. This sequence encodes CSGWTGVTNTEAFF.

The V and J genes are TRBV7-9 and TRBJ1-2, with D possibly TRBD1 on 5 matching bases. Germline lookup yields CDR1 SEHNR and CDR2 FQNEAQ (reference sequence). Trimming removed 1 base at V and 3 bases at J, with 15 bases between. This CDR3 has 16 residues. In DNA, the CDR3 is TGTGCCAGCAGCTTAGAAGGGGTAGTAACCTACTATGGCTACACCTTC. Protein sequence: CASSLEGVVTYYGYTF.

This chain connects TRBV6-2 or TRBV6-3 to TRBJ2-7; D tentatively fits TRBD1 or TRBD2 (5 bases each). Trimming cost V 7 bases and J 2 bases, with 15 bases left between them. The CDR3 spans 14 residues. Germline V lookup: CDR1 MNHEY, CDR2 SVGEGT. CDR3 DNA: TGTGCCAGCACCCCCCGGGACCCTACCTACGAGCAGTACTTC. As protein: CASTPRDPTYEQYF.

The CDR3 loop reads CASSAAGASTDTQYF. The CDR3 nucleotides read TGTGCCAGTAGTGCAGCCGGGGCTAGCACAGATACGCAGTATTTT. This sequence joins TRBV19 and TRBJ2-3; either TRBD1 or TRBD2 may supply D (5 bases each). Per the germline V gene, CDR1 is LNHDA and CDR2 is SQIVND (reference sequence). CDR3 length: 15 amino acids. V was cut by 5 bases and J by 0 bases, with 12 bases left in between.

The rearrangement joins TRBV3-1 to TRBJ2-3; 7 bases are shared with TRBD2. Looked up from germline, CDR1 is LGHDT and CDR2 is YNNKEL (reference sequence). This CDR3 is 13 amino acids long. Trimming at V came to 3 bases and at J to 4 bases, leaving 1 base not matched to a gene. The CDR3 DNA follows: TGTGCCAGCAGCCAGGGAGGGGCAGATACGCAGTATTTT. Amino acids: CASSQGGADTQYF.

This clonotype is a singleton in its sample. This chain connects TRBV24-1 to TRBJ2-2, with D hard to call. The ends were cut back, 3 bases at V and 9 bases at J, with 7 bases in the middle. Germline-derived CDR1 and CDR2 are KGHDR and SFDVKD. CDR3 length: 12 residues. In DNA, the CDR3 is TGTGCCACCAGTGATGGATACCGGGAGCTGTTTTTT. This codes for CATSDGYRELFF.

The gene calls are TRBV19 and TRBJ2-1; D not certain. Germline values: CDR1 LNHDA, CDR2 SQIVND (reference sequence). The CDR3 is 15 amino acids. The germline V and J ends were trimmed by 5 bases and 0 bases, with 11 bases remaining between them. CDR3 loop: CASSVSLLSYNEQFF. The CDR3 DNA follows: TGTGCCAGTAGTGTTAGTCTCCTCTCCTACAATGAGCAGTTCTTC.

This chain connects TRBV24-1 to TRBJ2-1; D is unresolved. The CDR3 is made up of 15 amino acids. Trimming took 2 bases from V and 6 from J, leaving 13 bases between them. CDR1 KGHDR and CDR2 SFDVKD come from the germline V gene. CDR3 in amino acids: CATSDSLGPSNEQFF. The CDR3 nucleotides read TGTGCCACCAGTGATTCGCTCGGACCCTCCAATGAGCAGTTCTTC.

The rearrangement uses TRBV20-1 and TRBJ2-1, with D hard to call. V was cut by 3 bases and J by 8 bases, with 8 bases left in between. The CDR3 totals 11 residues. The germline CDR1 and CDR2 sequences are DFQATT and SNEGSKA (reference sequence). CDR3 sequence (DNA): TGCAGTGCTAGCGGCATCGATGAGCAGTTCTTC. Protein sequence: CSASGIDEQFF.

This chain links TRBV2 with TRBJ1-6, with D uncertain. V was clipped by 6 bases and J by 0 bases, with 9 bases between them. Germline loops: CDR1 SNHLY, CDR2 FYNNEI. The CDR3 is 15 amino acids. CDR3 sequence (DNA): TGTGCCAGCAGGTCACGGAGCTCCTATAATTCACCCCTCCACTTT. The encoded protein is CASRSRSSYNSPLHF. Complete variable domain (other parts from reference TRBV2 and TRBJ1-6): EPEVTQTPSHQVTQMGQEVILRCVPISNHLYFYWYRQILGQKVEFLVSFYNNEISEKSEIFDDQFSVERPDGSNFTLKIRSTKLEDSAMYFCASRSRSSYNSPLHFGNGTRLTVT.

This chain uses TRBV3-1 with TRBJ2-3, with D uncertain. In germline, CDR1 is LGHDT, CDR2 YNNKEL (reference sequence). V was shortened by 4 bases and J by 4 bases, with 6 bases between the two germline ends. The CDR3 has 12 amino acids. This CDR3 is CASSRTPDTQYF. CDR3 bases: TGTGCCAGCAGCCGAACCCCAGATACGCAGTATTTT.

The genes are TRBV7-3 and TRBJ2-2; 7 bases map to TRBD2. Germline CDR1 reads SGHTA; CDR2 reads FQGTGA. This CDR3 comprises 17 residues. The V gene end was trimmed by 5 bases and the J gene end by 3 bases; junction bases not matched to a gene: 12. CDR3: CASSPLSLAGYTGELFF. DNA of the CDR3: TGTGCCAGCAGCCCCCTCTCGTTAGCGGGCTACACCGGGGAGCTGTTTTTT.

The genes are TRBV10-2 and TRBJ2-3; 13 nucleotides align to TRBD2. Trimming at V came to 11 bases and at J to 4 bases, leaving 6 bases not matched to a gene. Per germline, CDR1 WSHSY and CDR2 SAAADI. The CDR3 loop spans 14 amino acids. The CDR3 DNA sequence: TGCGCCGGCGGGACTAGCGGGGTTTCAGATACGCAGTATTTT. Its translation: CAGGTSGVSDTQYF.

The rearrangement links TRBV7-6 to TRBJ2-5; 9 bases agree with TRBD1. The CDR3 extends over 15 amino acids. Losses at the gene ends were 4 bases for V and 4 bases for J; bases not matched to a gene: 7. The V gene's germline CDR1 is SGHVS and CDR2 FNYEAQ. CDR3 nucleotides: TGTGCCAGCAGCTACGGACAGGGGCAACGAGAGACCCAGTACTTC. Protein: CASSYGQGQRETQYF.

The chain combines TRBV5-1 with TRBJ1-1; D might be TRBD1 (5 bases). CDR1 SGHRS and CDR2 YFSETQ come from the germline V gene. The CDR3 covers 13 residues. V was shortened by 3 bases and J by 5 bases, with 11 bases between the two germline ends. CDR3 in amino acids: CASSSHGGTEAFF. The CDR3 coding sequence is TGCGCCAGCAGCTCCCATGGGGGGACTGAAGCTTTCTTT.

The gene calls are TRBV10-3 and TRBJ2-7; 8 positions agree with TRBD1. V lost 6 bases, J lost 3 bases, and 4 bases stayed unmatched. CDR3 length: 13 amino acids. Per germline, CDR1 ENHRY and CDR2 SYGVKD. The CDR3: CAISRQGNYEQYF. As DNA, the CDR3 is TGTGCCATCAGCCGACAGGGGAACTACGAGCAGTACTTC.

The chain employs TRBV20-1 and TRBJ1-2; the D is unclear. V was cut by 3 bases and J by 0 bases, with 11 bases left in between. Germline values: CDR1 DFQATT, CDR2 SNEGSKA (reference sequence). This CDR3 is built from 14 residues. The CDR3 DNA follows: TGCAGTGCTAGGAGGGATTCAACTAACTATGGCTACACCTTC. Translation gives CSARRDSTNYGYTF.

This chain joins TRBV6-2 or TRBV6-3 and TRBJ2-5; D perhaps matches TRBD2 (6 bases). CDR1 is MNHEY, CDR2 SVGEGT, per germline. This CDR3 spans 14 amino acids. The ends were cut back, 5 bases at V and 2 bases at J, with 12 bases in the middle. CDR3 loop: CASSPSGHQETQYF. CDR3 nucleotides: TGTGCCAGCAGTCCCAGCGGGCATCAAGAGACCCAGTACTTC.